What follows are 24 T cell receptor beta chains derived from one specimen sequenced in a study of vaccination and CD4 T cells after COVID-19. For these receptors, no antigen is known. Treatment in this sample: approximately 11-day PBMC culture with coronavirus spike peptide pools or control peptides (ViraFEST assay). CD4+ T cells that came from the unexposed donor were collected before the COVID-19 pandemic (2011-2018). Scientists ran DNA taken from cultured CD4+ T cells through the Oncomine TCR Beta short-read assay for sequencing. The source of extracted genomic DNA was cultured CD4+ T cells. Each CDR3 protein is one row after TCRdb ran MiXCR on the PCR reads. The sample lists around 10,000 distinct CDR3 sequences, approximately 39% occurring once. The sample was CD4+ T cells from blood, cultured in vitro. The receptors stem from a human donor in good health.

This clonotype was seen a few times. The rearrangement links TRBV7-2 to TRBJ2-1; D remains ambiguous. The V gene lost 3 bases and the J gene lost 7 bases, with 7 bases spanning the gap. Germline CDR1 reads SGHTA; CDR2 reads FQGNSA. This CDR3 has 12 amino acids. CDR3 protein: CASSFSVNEQFF. CDR3 DNA: TGTGCCAGCAGCTTTAGTGTGAATGAGCAGTTCTTC.

This clonotype showed up just a few times. This rearrangement joins TRBV6-2 or TRBV6-3 to TRBJ2-5; D is uncertain. Trimming pared 2 bases from V and 5 bases from J, leaving 3 bases between. Germline CDR1 is MNHEY and CDR2 is SVGEGT. CDR3 length: 11 residues. CDR3 sequence (DNA): TGTGCCAGCAGTTACGGGGAGACCCAGTACTTC. The encoded protein is CASSYGETQYF.

This chain joins TRBV6-2 or TRBV6-3 and TRBJ1-2, with 8 bases aligning to TRBD1. Germline V gives CDR1 MNHEY, CDR2 SVGEGT. This CDR3 contains 13 residues. The V gene end was trimmed by 5 bases and the J gene end by 5 bases; junction bases not matched to a gene: 4. DNA for the CDR3: TGTGCCAGCAGTCGACAGGGGAGGTATGGCTACACCTTC. Amino acid sequence: CASSRQGRYGYTF.

The chain recombines TRBV20-1 with TRBJ2-1; a weak D match, TRBD2 (8 bases). Germline V gene sequence: CDR1 DFQATT, CDR2 SNEGSKA (reference sequence). With 6 bases removed from V and 5 bases from J, the gap between germline ends came to 20 bases. The CDR3 is 15 amino acids. The CDR3 coding sequence is TGCAGTGCCAGGGGGGGGTTAGCGGGAAACAATGAGCAGTTCTTC. Amino acid sequence: CSARGGLAGNNEQFF.

The chain uses TRBV7-9 and TRBJ2-7; 14 bases are a match to TRBD2. This CDR3 has 14 residues. The V gene end was trimmed by 8 bases and the J gene end by 5 bases; junction bases not matched to a gene: 5. Per the germline V gene, CDR1 is SEHNR and CDR2 is FQNEAQ (reference sequence). CDR3 loop: CASGTSGSLNEQYF. Here the CDR3 DNA reads TGTGCCAGCGGGACTAGCGGGAGCTTGAACGAGCAGTACTTC.

The chain recombines TRBV28 with TRBJ2-3; D may be TRBD1 (5 bases). CDR3 size: 15 residues. Germline-derived CDR1 and CDR2 are MDHEN and SYDVKM. The V and J ends lost 2 bases and 5 bases respectively, with 14 bases between them. Here the CDR3 reads CASSLRVADRDTQYF. CDR3 DNA sequence: TGTGCCAGCAGTTTACGGGTGGCAGACAGAGATACGCAGTATTTT.

Within the sample, this clonotype is large. The gene calls are TRBV9 and TRBJ1-6; D call uncertain. Trimming pared 3 bases from V and 2 bases from J, leaving 9 bases between. CDR3 length: 15 amino acids. Germline V gives CDR1 SGDLS, CDR2 YYNGEE. The CDR3 sequence: CASSAQLTYNSPLHF. The CDR3 bases are TGTGCCAGCAGCGCACAGCTCACCTATAATTCACCCCTCCACTTT.

V is TRBV15 and J is TRBJ2-7; 8 bases are shared with TRBD1. Unmatched junction bases numbered 9, after V lost 0 bases and J lost 2 bases. CDR3 length: 17 amino acids. From germline, CDR1 is LNHNV and CDR2 YYDKDF (reference sequence). The CDR3 nucleotides are TGTGCCACCAGCAGAGAGGGGGCGGACAGGGCGGCCTACGAGCAGTACTTC. Amino acid sequence: CATSREGADRAAYEQYF.

This chain uses TRBV19 with TRBJ2-3; 13 positions match TRBD2. The CDR3 loop spans 16 amino acids. Per the germline V gene, CDR1 is LNHDA and CDR2 is SQIVND (reference sequence). The trim removed 4 bases at V and 6 bases at J, leaving 7 bases unmatched. CDR3 nucleotide sequence: TGTGCCAGTAGTAAAGGGACTAGCGGGGCCACGGATACGCAGTATTTT. Translating gives CASSKGTSGATDTQYF.

The chain combines TRBV5-4 with TRBJ2-7; D gene uncertain. The CDR3 totals 13 residues. Between the trimmed V and J ends, which lost 4 bases and 4 bases, there was a span of 12 bases. Germline V lookup: CDR1 SGHNT, CDR2 YYREEE (reference sequence). CDR3 sequence reads: CASSPEGIYEQYF. CDR3 nucleotide sequence: TGTGCCAGCAGCCCGGAAGGGATATACGAGCAGTACTTC.

The chain is built from TRBV7-6 and TRBJ2-1; 7 positions match TRBD1. The trim removed 4 bases at V and 12 bases at J, leaving 3 bases unmatched. The CDR3 spans 11 residues. Germline CDR1 and CDR2: SGHVS and FNYEAQ. The CDR3 coding sequence is TGTGCCAGCAGCTCAAACAGGGGGCAGTTCTTC. It is translated as CASSSNRGQFF.

In regard to this clonotype: This could be a read error, since a much larger clone is one nucleotide away. The CDR3 reads CASRLARRSTYGYTF. The CDR3 nucleotides read TGTGCCAGCAGGTTAGCCAGGCGGTCGACCTATGGCTACACCTTC. The chain has TRBV7-2 and TRBJ1-2; D remains ambiguous. CDR1 is SGHTA and CDR2 is FQGNSA in the germline V gene. The CDR3 extends over 15 amino acids.

The rearrangement uses TRBV12-3 or TRBV12-4 and TRBJ1-2, with TRBD1 identical over 9 bases. CDR3 length equals 17 residues. Trimming removed 5 bases from V and 4 bases from J; junction bases left unmatched: 14. The CDR3 is CASSPLTGGALPYGYTF. In nucleotides, the CDR3 is TGTGCCAGCAGTCCCCTTACAGGGGGCGCCCTCCCCTATGGCTACACCTTC.

J is TRBJ2-2 and V is TRBV7-6; no definite D call. CDR3 length: 12 residues. V gave up 0 bases and J gave up 7 bases, with 3 bases separating them. Germline V gene sequence: CDR1 SGHVS, CDR2 FNYEAQ. CDR3 nucleotide sequence: TGTGCCAGCAGCTTAGCGGGCGGGGAGCTGTTTTTT. Translation gives CASSLAGGELFF.

This CDR3 is CASTRDRVHEQYF. The CDR3 DNA reads TGTGCCAGCACGAGGGACAGGGTCCACGAGCAGTACTTC. This chain connects TRBV6-1 to TRBJ2-7, with 9 positions matching TRBD1. Germline V gives CDR1 MNHNS, CDR2 SASEGT. V was pared by 7 bases and J by 5 bases, with 6 bases of the junction left unmatched. This CDR3 is 13 amino acids long.

The chain recombines TRBV6-5 with TRBJ1-5, with a tentative D call TRBD1 (5 bases). This CDR3 is 15 amino acids long. V lost 2 bases and J 4 bases, leaving 12 bases between the germline ends. CDR1 and CDR2 (germline): MNHEY, SVGAGI. Written as DNA, the CDR3 is TGTGCCAGCAGTTACCCGGTGGGGGGGAATCAGCCCCAGCATTTT. Residues: CASSYPVGGNQPQHF.

The chain combines TRBV11-3 with TRBJ1-5; TRBD1 might be the D (5 bases). This CDR3 comprises 13 residues. The germline gives CDR1 SGHNT, CDR2 YENEEA. The V and J ends lost 1 base and 6 bases respectively, with 7 bases between them. The CDR3 DNA reads as TGTGCCAGCAGCTTAGGGGACGTTCAGCCCCAGCATTTT. This translates into CASSLGDVQPQHF.

The genes are TRBV6-1 and TRBJ1-3; 9 positions agree with TRBD1. V dropped 5 bases and J dropped 2; count of bases not matched to a gene: 4. The CDR3 runs to 15 residues. The V gene's germline CDR1 is MNHNS and CDR2 SASEGT. Here the CDR3 DNA reads TGTGCCAGCAGTCCTCGGACAGGGGCTGGAAACACCATATATTTT. Translation gives CASSPRTGAGNTIYF.

A single count supports this clonotype. The chain is built from TRBV19 and TRBJ2-1; 14 bases match TRBD2. Per the germline V gene, CDR1 is LNHDA and CDR2 is SQIVND (reference sequence). The CDR3 length is 16 residues. V dropped 5 bases and J dropped 10; count of bases not matched to a gene: 10. CDR3 protein: CASSFATSGRAGEQFF. CDR3 coding DNA: TGTGCCAGTAGTTTCGCGACTAGCGGGAGGGCCGGCGAGCAGTTCTTC.

The chain has TRBV19 and TRBJ2-7, with D possibly matching TRBD2 (6 bases). Germline V lookup: CDR1 LNHDA, CDR2 SQIVND (reference sequence). V shed 5 bases and J shed 4 bases, with 15 bases lying between them. CDR3 length: 14 residues. The CDR3 is CASSPGVQLYEQYF. CDR3 nucleotide sequence: TGTGCCAGTAGTCCGGGGGTCCAACTTTACGAGCAGTACTTC.

The V and J genes are TRBV20-1 and TRBJ1-5; 10 bases fit TRBD1. V was pared by 6 bases and J by 1 base, with 6 bases of the junction left unmatched. This CDR3 spans 15 amino acids. The germline CDR1 and CDR2 sequences are DFQATT and SNEGSKA (reference sequence). CDR3 in amino acids: CSATGQGLSNQPQHF. The CDR3 DNA reads TGCAGTGCCACGGGACAGGGGTTGAGCAATCAGCCCCAGCATTTT.

CDR3 in DNA: TGTGCCAGCAGTTACTACGGACAGGGAGGGGAGACCCAGTACTTC. It translates to CASSYYGQGGETQYF. This rearrangement joins TRBV6-5 to TRBJ2-5; D may be TRBD1 (8 bases). Trimming left V 1 base short and J 5 bases short, with 14 bases between. This CDR3 has 15 amino acids. Germline V CDR1 and CDR2: MNHEY, SVGAGI.

The chain has TRBV15 and TRBJ2-7; D may be TRBD1 or TRBD2 (5 bases each). Germline CDR1 and CDR2: LNHNV and YYDKDF (reference sequence). V shed 0 bases and J shed 1 base, with 10 bases lying between them. This CDR3 is built from 15 residues. CDR3 nucleotides: TGTGCCACCAGCAGAGAACCGGGGCAGTCCTACGAGCAGTACTTC. Translated, it gives CATSREPGQSYEQYF.

Relative to its sample, this clonotype is large. The rearrangement links TRBV20-1 to TRBJ2-3, with TRBD2 matching over 9 bases. Losses at the gene ends were 3 bases for V and 11 bases for J; bases not matched to a gene: 6. The germline CDR1 and CDR2 sequences are DFQATT and SNEGSKA (reference sequence). This CDR3 is 12 amino acids long. The CDR3 here is CSARREGRGQYF. CDR3 sequence (DNA): TGCAGTGCTAGGCGGGAGGGCCGCGGGCAGTATTTT.